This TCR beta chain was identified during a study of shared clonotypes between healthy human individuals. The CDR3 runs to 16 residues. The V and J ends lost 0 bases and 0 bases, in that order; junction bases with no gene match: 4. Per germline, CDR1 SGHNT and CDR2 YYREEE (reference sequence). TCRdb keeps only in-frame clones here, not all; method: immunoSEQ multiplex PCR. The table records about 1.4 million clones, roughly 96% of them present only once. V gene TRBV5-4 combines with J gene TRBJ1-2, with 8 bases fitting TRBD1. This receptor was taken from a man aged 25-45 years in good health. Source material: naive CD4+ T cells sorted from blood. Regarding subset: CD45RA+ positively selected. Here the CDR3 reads CASSLDPGGSNYGYTF. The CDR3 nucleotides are TGTGCCAGCAGCTTGGACCCAGGGGGCTCTAACTATGGCTACACCTTC. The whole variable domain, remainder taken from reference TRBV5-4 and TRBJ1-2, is ETGVTQSPTHLIKTRGQQVTLRCSSQSGHNTVSWYQQALGQGPQFIFQYYREEENGRGNFPPRFSGLQFPNYSSELNVNALELDDSALYLCASSLDPGGSNYGYTFGSGTRLTVV.